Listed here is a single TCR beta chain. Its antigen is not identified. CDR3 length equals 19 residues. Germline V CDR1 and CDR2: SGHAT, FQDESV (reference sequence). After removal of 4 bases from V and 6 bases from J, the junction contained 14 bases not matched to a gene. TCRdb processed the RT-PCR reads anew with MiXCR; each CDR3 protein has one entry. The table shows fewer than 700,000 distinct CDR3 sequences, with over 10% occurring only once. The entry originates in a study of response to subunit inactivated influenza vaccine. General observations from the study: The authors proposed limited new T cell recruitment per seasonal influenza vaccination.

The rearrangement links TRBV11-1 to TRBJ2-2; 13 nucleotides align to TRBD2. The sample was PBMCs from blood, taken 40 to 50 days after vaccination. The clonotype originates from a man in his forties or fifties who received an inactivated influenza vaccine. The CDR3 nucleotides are TGTGCCAGCAGCTCCACGAGACTAGCGGGAGGACCCCAGGCCGGGGAGCTGTTTTTT. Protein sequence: CASSSTRLAGGPQAGELFF.